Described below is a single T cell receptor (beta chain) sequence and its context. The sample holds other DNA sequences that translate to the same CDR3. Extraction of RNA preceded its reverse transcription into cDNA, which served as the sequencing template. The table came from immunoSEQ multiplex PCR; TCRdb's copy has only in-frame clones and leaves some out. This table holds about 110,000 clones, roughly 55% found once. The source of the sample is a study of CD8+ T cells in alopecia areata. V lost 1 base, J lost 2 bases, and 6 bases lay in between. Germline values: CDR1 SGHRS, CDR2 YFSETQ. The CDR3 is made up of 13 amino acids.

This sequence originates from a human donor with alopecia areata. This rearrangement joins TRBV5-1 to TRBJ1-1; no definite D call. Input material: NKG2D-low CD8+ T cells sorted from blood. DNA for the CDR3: TGCGCCAGCAGCTTGACAGCCAACACTGAAGCTTTCTTT. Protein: CASSLTANTEAFF. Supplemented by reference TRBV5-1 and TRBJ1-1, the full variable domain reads KAGVTQTPRYLIKTRGQQVTLSCSPISGHRSVSWYQQTPGQGLQFLFEYFSETQRNKGNFPGRFSGRQFSNSRSEMNVSTLELGDSALYLCASSLTANTEAFFGQGTRLTVV.